The TCR beta chain under discussion was sequenced for a study of blood T cell repertoires in COVID-19 (dated by TCRdb to the early 2020s). In terms of the full investigation: Samples covering the acute and convalescent phases of COVID-19 were provided by collaborators in the United States, Italy and Spain. The prospective study material was composed of cDNA or gDNA derived from T cells, B-cell-depleted T cells, or PBMCs. Deeply sampled blood TCRbeta repertoires from subjects exposed to, actively infected with, or recovered from COVID-19 were included in the dataset. The repertoires were released in a freely available public database intended as a resource for research on the immune response to SARS-CoV-2. Samples were obtained from the ongoing ImmuneRACE study (first 160 participants) and from approximately 1,200 subjects provided by 6 global collaborators. Nearly every sample came with metadata listing a de-identified subject ID, COVID-19 status, age in years and sex. Where available, HLA class I and class II types were taken from metadata supplied by the sample provider and were not determined by assay-based typing.

Overall study results and their limits: The quantity of clinical and demographic metadata differed by source and by participant and was supplied without curation.

The immunoSEQ Assay, a bias-controlled multiplex PCR, was used to amplify TCRbeta CDR3 regions from genomic DNA. The authors' pipeline ran thus. Within the assay, amplification of reference gene primers was used to estimate how many nucleated cells each sample contained. To quantify the absolute abundance of each unique TCRbeta CDR3 rearrangement, sequence reads were collapsed and filtered. For each sample, productive Simpson clonality was calculated as the square root of Simpson's diversity index over productive rearrangements. Here the immuneACCESS table is served through TCRdb, limited to in-frame sequences with V and J called. Missing clones are a known gap in these copies; in checked studies unresolved V genes cover under half, and the rest lacks a known reason. The V and J calls and clone size come from that table; D and trimming were worked out from the DNA. In this sample the table shows approximately 70,000 clones, roughly 90% of which occur a single time. The biggest ten clones account for about 2.5% of the sample.

Comment on this clone: No antigen is known for it. Base quality data are lacking; no much larger clone is found one base away.

Based on the germline V gene, the CDR1 and CDR2 sequences are SQVTM and ANQGSEA. The CDR3 measures 13 amino acids from cysteine to phenylalanine. The entry retains the CDR3 DNA only, 39 bases that are in frame from base 1. V is cut back by 7 bases and J by 4 bases, with 5 bases in the junction unmatched. The collaborating institutions used their own protocols to collect whole blood in K2EDTA tubes. For TCRbeta analysis, collaborators shipped samples in one of three forms: frozen whole blood, isolated PBMCs, or DNA extracted from either of those sample types. The sequence was collected from a human donor in a cohort sampled during active COVID-19. The rearranged chain carries TRBV29-1 and TRBJ1-1, and 11 junction bases match TRBD1. The sample was peripheral blood. The CDR3 is CSAAGTGGTEAFF. The DNA sequence is TGCAGCGCCGCCGGGACAGGGGGCACTGAAGCTTTCTTT.